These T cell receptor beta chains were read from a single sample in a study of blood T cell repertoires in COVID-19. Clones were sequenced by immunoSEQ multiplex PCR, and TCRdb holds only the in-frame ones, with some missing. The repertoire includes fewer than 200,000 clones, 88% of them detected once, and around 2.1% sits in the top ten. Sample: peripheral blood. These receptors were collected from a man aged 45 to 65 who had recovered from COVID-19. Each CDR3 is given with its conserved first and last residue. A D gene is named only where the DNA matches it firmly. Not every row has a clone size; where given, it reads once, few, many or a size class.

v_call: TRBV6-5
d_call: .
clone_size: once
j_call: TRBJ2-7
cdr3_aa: CASGPPGGHEQYF
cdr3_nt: TGTGCCAGCGGCCCTCCGGGGGGCCACGAGCAGTACTTC

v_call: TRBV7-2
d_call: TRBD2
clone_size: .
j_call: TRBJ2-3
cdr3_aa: CASSLVAGATDTQYF
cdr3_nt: TGTGCCAGCAGCTTAGTAGCGGGGGCCACAGATACGCAGTATTTT

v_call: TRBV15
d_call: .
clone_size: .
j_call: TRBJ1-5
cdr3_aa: CATSRDVEEPQHF
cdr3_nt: TGTGCCACCAGCAGAGATGTTGAGGAGCCCCAGCATTTT

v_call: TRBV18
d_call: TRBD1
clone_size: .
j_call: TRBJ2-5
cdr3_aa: CASSPRMGQGAGLETQYF
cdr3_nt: TGTGCCAGCTCACCACGTATGGGACAGGGGGCTGGTCTAGAGACCCAGTACTTC

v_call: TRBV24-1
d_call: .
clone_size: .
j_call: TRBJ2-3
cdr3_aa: CATSGQYTDTQYF
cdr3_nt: TGTGCCACCAGTGGTCAGTACACAGATACGCAGTATTTT

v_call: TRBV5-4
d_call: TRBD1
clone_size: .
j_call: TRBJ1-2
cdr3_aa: CASSPGQGDYGYTF
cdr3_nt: TGTGCCAGCAGCCCCGGACAGGGAGACTATGGCTACACCTTC

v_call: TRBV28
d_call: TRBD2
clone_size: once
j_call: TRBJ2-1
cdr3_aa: CASSLMTSGGGIHEQFF
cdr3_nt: TGTGCCAGCAGCCTCATGACTAGCGGGGGGGGCATTCATGAGCAGTTCTTC

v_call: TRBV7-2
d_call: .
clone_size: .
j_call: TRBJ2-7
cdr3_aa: CASSFQSRRGPSEQYF
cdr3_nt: TGTGCCAGCAGCTTTCAATCCCGGCGGGGCCCCTCCGAGCAGTACTTC

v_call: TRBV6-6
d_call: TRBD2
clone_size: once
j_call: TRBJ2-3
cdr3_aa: CASSPGLAGSSGTDTQYF
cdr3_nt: TGTGCCAGCAGTCCGGGACTAGCGGGGTCCTCTGGGACAGATACGCAGTATTTT

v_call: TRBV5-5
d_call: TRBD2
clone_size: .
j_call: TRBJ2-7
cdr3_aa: CASSLAEAGTSHEQYF
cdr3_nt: TGTGCCAGCAGCCTAGCGGAGGCAGGGACGAGCCACGAGCAGTACTTC

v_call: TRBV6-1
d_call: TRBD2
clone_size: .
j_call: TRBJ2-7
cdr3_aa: CASSGPGLAVLYEQYF
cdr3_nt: TGTGCCAGCAGTGGTCCGGGACTAGCGGTACTCTACGAGCAGTACTTC

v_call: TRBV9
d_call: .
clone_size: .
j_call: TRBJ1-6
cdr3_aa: CASSVRDDYNSPLHF
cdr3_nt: TGTGCCAGCAGCGTCAGGGATGACTATAATTCACCCCTCCACTTT

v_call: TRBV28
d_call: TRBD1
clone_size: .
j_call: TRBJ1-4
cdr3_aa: CASSLPHTGAPVFF
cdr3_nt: TGTGCCAGCAGTTTACCCCACACAGGGGCCCCGGTGTTTTTT

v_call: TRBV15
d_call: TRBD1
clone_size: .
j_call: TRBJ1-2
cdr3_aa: CATSRGQGSSESYGYTF
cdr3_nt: TGTGCCACCAGCAGAGGACAGGGGAGTTCAGAAAGCTATGGCTACACCTTC

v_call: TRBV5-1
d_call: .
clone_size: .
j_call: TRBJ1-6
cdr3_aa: CASSLTAGVGNSPLHF
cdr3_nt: TGCGCCAGCAGCTTGACGGCAGGGGTTGGTAATTCACCCCTCCACTTT

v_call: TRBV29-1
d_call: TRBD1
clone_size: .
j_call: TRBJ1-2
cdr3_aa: CSVGLGQDYGYTF
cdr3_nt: TGCAGCGTTGGATTGGGACAGGACTATGGCTACACCTTC

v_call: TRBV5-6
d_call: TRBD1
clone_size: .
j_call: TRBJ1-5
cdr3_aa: CASSSGTGNSNQPQHF
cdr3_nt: TGTGCCAGCAGCTCGGGGACAGGGAATAGCAATCAGCCCCAGCATTTT

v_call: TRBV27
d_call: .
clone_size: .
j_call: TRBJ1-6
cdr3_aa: CASTLGRGPLHF
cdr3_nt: TGTGCCAGCACCCTAGGAAGAGGACCCCTCCACTTT

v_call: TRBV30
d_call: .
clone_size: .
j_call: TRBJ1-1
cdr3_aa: CAWSVQLNTEAFF
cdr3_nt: TGTGCCTGGAGTGTACAACTGAACACTGAAGCTTTCTTT

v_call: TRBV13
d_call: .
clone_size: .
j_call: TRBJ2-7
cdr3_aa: CASSSDSKPTYEQYF
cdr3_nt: TGTGCCAGCAGTTCGGACAGCAAACCCACCTACGAGCAGTACTTC

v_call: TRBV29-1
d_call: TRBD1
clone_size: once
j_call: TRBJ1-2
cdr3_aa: CSVEVAGTGFTGYTF
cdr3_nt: TGCAGCGTTGAGGTTGCCGGGACAGGGTTTACTGGCTACACCTTC

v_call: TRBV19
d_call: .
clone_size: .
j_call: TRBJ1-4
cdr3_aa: CASTWRVEATNEKLFF
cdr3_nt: TGTGCCAGTACGTGGAGGGTAGAGGCAACTAATGAAAAACTGTTTTTT

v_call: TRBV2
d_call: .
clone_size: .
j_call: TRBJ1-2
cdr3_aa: CASSERRANYGYTF
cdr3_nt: TGTGCCAGCAGTGAAAGGAGAGCTAACTATGGCTACACCTTC

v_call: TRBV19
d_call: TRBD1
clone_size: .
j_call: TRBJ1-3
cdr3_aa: CASSKPTGTYSGNTIYF
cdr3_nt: TGTGCCAGTAGTAAGCCGACAGGGACCTACTCTGGAAACACCATATATTTT

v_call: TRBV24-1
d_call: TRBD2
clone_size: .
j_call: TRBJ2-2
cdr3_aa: CATSDLGLAGPGELFF
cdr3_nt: TGTGCCACCAGTGATCTAGGACTAGCGGGGCCCGGGGAGCTGTTTTTT

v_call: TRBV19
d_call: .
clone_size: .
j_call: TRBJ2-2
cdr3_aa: CASSFLTGELFF
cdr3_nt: TGTGCCAGTAGTTTCCTAACCGGGGAGCTGTTTTTT

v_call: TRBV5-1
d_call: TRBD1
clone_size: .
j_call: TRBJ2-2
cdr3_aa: CASSPGQGSGELFF
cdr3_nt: TGCGCCAGCAGCCCGGGACAGGGTTCCGGGGAGCTGTTTTTT

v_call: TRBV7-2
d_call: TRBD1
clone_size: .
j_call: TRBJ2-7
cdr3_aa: CASSSSTGIHEQYF
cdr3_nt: TGTGCCAGCAGCTCCTCGACAGGGATACACGAGCAGTACTTC

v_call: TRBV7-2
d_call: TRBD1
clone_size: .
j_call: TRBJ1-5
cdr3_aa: CASSAGTGPNQPQHF
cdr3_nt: TGTGCCAGCAGCGCCGGGACAGGGCCCAATCAGCCCCAGCATTTT

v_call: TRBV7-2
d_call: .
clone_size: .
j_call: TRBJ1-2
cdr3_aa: CASSLASPRSDGYTF
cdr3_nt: TGTGCCAGCAGCTTAGCGAGCCCCCGATCGGATGGCTACACCTTC

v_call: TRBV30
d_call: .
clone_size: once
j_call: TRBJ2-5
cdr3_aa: CACTGLETQYF
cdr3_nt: TGTGCCTGTACAGGGTTGGAGACCCAGTACTTC

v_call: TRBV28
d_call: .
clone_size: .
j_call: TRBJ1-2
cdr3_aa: CASKSGVYGYTF
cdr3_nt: TGTGCCAGCAAGAGCGGGGTCTATGGCTACACCTTC

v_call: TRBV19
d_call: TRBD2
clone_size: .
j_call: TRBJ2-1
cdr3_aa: CASSQGLAIEQFF
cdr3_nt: TGTGCCAGTAGCCAAGGACTAGCGATTGAGCAGTTCTTC

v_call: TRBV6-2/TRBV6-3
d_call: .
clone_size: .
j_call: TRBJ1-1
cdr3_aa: CASSTPGQNTEAFF
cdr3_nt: TGTGCCAGCAGTACCCCGGGACAGAACACTGAAGCTTTCTTT

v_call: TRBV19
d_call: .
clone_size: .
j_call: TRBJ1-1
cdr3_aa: CASRSYAEAFF
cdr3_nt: TGTGCCAGTAGATCCTACGCTGAAGCTTTCTTT

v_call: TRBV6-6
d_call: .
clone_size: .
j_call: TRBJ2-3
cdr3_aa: CASSSGKGADTQYF
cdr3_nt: TGTGCCAGCAGTTCTGGGAAGGGGGCAGATACGCAGTATTTT

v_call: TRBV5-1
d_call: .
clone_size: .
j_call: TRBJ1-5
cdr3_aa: CASSYTDSINQPQHF
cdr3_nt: TGCGCCAGCAGCTACACGGACAGTATCAATCAGCCCCAGCATTTT

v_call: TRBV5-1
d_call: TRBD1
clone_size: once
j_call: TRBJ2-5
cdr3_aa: CASSLGATGAPQETQYF
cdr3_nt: TGCGCCAGCAGCTTAGGAGCGACAGGGGCCCCCCAAGAGACCCAGTACTTC

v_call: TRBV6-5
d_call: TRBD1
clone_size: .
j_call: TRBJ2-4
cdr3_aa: CASSFSTGGRDIQYF
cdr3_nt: TGTGCCAGCAGTTTCTCTACAGGGGGCCGGGACATTCAGTACTTC

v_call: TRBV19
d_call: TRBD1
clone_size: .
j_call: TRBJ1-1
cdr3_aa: CASSSGDRGRFTEAFF
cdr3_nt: TGTGCCAGTTCCTCAGGGGACAGGGGGCGGTTCACTGAAGCTTTCTTT

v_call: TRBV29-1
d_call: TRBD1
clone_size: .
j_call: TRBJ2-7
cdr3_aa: CSVEDIDRGYEQYF
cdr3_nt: TGCAGCGTTGAAGATATTGACAGGGGATACGAGCAGTACTTC

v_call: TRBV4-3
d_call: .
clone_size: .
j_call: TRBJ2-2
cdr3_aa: CASSLYPGGGTGELFF
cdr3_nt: TGCGCCAGCAGCCTATACCCGGGGGGCGGTACCGGGGAGCTGTTTTTT

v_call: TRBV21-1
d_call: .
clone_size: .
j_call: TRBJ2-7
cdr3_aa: CASHTNRGGEYF
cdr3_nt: TGTGCCAGCCATACTAACCGGGGGGGAGAGTACTTC

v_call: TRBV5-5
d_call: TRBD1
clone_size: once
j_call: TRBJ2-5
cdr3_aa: CASSRSGTGETQYF
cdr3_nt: TGTGCCAGCAGCCGATCCGGGACAGGGGAGACCCAGTACTTC

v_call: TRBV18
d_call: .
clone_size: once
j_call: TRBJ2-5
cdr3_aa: CASSPKETQYF
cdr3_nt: TGTGCCAGCTCACCCAAAGAGACCCAGTACTTC

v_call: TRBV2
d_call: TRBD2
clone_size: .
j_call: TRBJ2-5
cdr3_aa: CASSLGTSGGQQETQYF
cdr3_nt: TGTGCCAGCAGCCTAGGGACTAGCGGGGGGCAACAAGAGACCCAGTACTTC

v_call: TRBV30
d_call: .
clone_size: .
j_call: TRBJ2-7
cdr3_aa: CAWSEGNYEQYF
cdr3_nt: TGTGCCTGGAGTGAGGGGAACTACGAGCAGTACTTC

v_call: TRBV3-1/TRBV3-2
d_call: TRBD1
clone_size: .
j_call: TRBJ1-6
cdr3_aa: CASSQEGTGRFSPLHF
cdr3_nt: TGTGCCAGCAGCCAAGAAGGGACAGGGAGGTTCTCACCCCTCCACTTT

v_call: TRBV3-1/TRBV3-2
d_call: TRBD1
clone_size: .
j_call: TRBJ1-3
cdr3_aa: CASSQSPQGGGNTIYF
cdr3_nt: TGTGCCAGCAGCCAGAGCCCGCAGGGGGGTGGAAACACCATATATTTT

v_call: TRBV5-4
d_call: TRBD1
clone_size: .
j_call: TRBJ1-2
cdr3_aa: CASRRAGTGGGYTF
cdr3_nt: TGTGCCAGCAGGCGTGCCGGGACAGGGGGGGGCTACACCTTC

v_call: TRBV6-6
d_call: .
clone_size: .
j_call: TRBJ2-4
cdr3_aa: CASSHDSSVAKNIQYF
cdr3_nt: TGTGCCAGCAGTCATGACAGTAGTGTGGCCAAAAACATTCAGTACTTC

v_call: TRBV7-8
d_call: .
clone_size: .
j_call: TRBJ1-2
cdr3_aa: CASSLPGEGFTRDYGYTF
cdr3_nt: TGTGCCAGCAGCTTACCCGGGGAAGGTTTTACTAGGGACTATGGCTACACCTTC

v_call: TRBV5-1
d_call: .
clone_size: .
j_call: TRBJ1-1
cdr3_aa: CASSRSRGGDLDTEAFF
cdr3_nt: TGCGCCAGCAGCCGGTCTCGGGGGGGCGATTTGGACACTGAAGCTTTCTTT

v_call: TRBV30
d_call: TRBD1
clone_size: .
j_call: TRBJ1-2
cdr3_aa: CAWRGGGDVYGYTF
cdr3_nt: TGTGCCTGGAGAGGGGGCGGGGACGTCTATGGCTACACCTTC

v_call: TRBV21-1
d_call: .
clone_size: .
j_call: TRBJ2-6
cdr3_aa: CASSKGLLFSGANVLTF
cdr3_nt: TGTGCCAGCAGCAAAGGACTTTTATTCTCTGGGGCCAACGTCCTGACTTTC

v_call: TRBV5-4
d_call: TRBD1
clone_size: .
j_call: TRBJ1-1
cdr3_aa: CASSGTGGMNTEAFF
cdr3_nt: TGTGCCAGCAGCGGGACAGGGGGCATGAACACTGAAGCTTTCTTT

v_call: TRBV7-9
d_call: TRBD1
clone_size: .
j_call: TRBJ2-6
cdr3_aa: CASSYDRGGFSGANVLTF
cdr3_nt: TGTGCCAGCAGCTATGACAGGGGCGGCTTCTCTGGGGCCAACGTCCTGACTTTC

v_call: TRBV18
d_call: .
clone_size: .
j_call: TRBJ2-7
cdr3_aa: CASSPGVPPDEQYF
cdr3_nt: TGTGCCAGCTCCCCGGGGGTCCCCCCTGACGAGCAGTACTTC

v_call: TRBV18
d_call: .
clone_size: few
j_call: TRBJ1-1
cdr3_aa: CASSPTTSNTEAFF
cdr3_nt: TGTGCCAGCTCACCGACAACTTCCAACACTGAAGCTTTCTTT